Sequencing of this T cell receptor beta chain was carried out in a study of T-cell memory formation after mild COVID-19. Overall study results and limits: Second-wave clones that peaked on day 37 lacked confirmed SARS-CoV-2 specificity. There was a balanced CD4/CD8 profile in clones contracting day 15 to 85, and later expanders leaned CD4+.

In regard to this clonotype: Its antigen is currently unknown.

Via MiXCR, TCRdb re-called the 5' RACE reads, giving one row per CDR3 protein. The sample includes 560,000 or so distinct CDR3 sequences, 17% of them seen just once. CDR1 is SEHNR and CDR2 is FQNEAQ in the germline V gene (reference sequence). The CDR3 consists of 16 residues. The V gene lost 0 bases and the J gene lost 0 bases, with 8 bases spanning the gap. Sequencing used PBMCs or a T cell subset sorted from them (not recorded which). The V and J genes are TRBV7-9 and TRBJ2-2; the D is unclear. The clonotype comes from an adult woman who had mild COVID-19 (a few samples of this study predate the infection). Cell type and time point are not known. The chain's CDR3 is CASSLASGSNTGELFF. CDR3 DNA: TGTGCCAGCAGCTTAGCGTCAGGATCGAACACCGGGGAGCTGTTTTTT.